The rows below give T cell receptor beta chains drawn from one sample of a study of blood T cell repertoires in COVID-19. This table comes from immunoSEQ multiplex PCR, and its TCRdb copy is limited to in-frame clones, with some not included. In the table there are roughly 450,000 clones, roughly 87% of which are singletons. Sequences were obtained from PBMCs or T cells enriched from blood (not recorded which). These receptors were obtained from a young man who had recovered from COVID-19. Each CDR3 is given with its conserved first and last residue. The D gene is left open where the match is weak. Some rows mark clone size as missing; the rest say once, few, many or name a class of expanded clone.

clone_size j_call d_call v_call cdr3_nt cdr3_aa
. TRBJ1-1 . TRBV11-2 TGTGCCAGCAGCAGATCCCCCAGGGTTGTCACTGAAGCTTTCTTT CASSRSPRVVTEAFF
. TRBJ2-5 . TRBV7-8 TGTGCCAGCAGCTTAGTGGGGCAGGCCTCTGTAGAGACCCAGTACTTC CASSLVGQASVETQYF
. TRBJ2-1 . TRBV2 TGTGCCAGCAGTGAAGTGTTAAGCGCCGAGCAGTTCTTC CASSEVLSAEQFF
. TRBJ1-1 TRBD1 TRBV7-9 TGTGCCAGCAGCACTAGGGACAGGACTGAAGCTTTCTTT CASSTRDRTEAFF
once TRBJ2-6 . TRBV6-5 TGTGCCAGTTCACAGGGCTACGGGGCCAACGTCCTGACTTTC CASSQGYGANVLTF
. TRBJ2-1 TRBD2 TRBV28 TGTGCCAGCAAAGTCGGACTAGAGTATGAGCAGTTCTTC CASKVGLEYEQFF
once TRBJ2-2 . TRBV7-8 TGTGCCAGCAGCACAGTTACTAGCACCGGGGAGCTGTTTTTT CASSTVTSTGELFF
once TRBJ1-1 TRBD1 TRBV30 TGTGCCTGGAGTTTTAGAAGGGGGCGAACTGAAGCTTTCTTT CAWSFRRGRTEAFF
. TRBJ1-2 TRBD1 TRBV11-2 TGTGCCAGCAGTTTTACAGGGGGCGATGGCTACACCTTC CASSFTGGDGYTF
. TRBJ1-1 TRBD1 TRBV5-4 TGTGCCAGCAGCTTCAGGGGGTCCGACACTGAAGCTTTCTTT CASSFRGSDTEAFF
. TRBJ2-7 TRBD1 TRBV5-1 TGCGCCAGCAGCCGGGGACAGGGTGTGGCCTACGAGCAGTACTTC CASSRGQGVAYEQYF
. TRBJ2-2 . TRBV11-2 TGTGCCAGCAGCCAATGGTGGAGGCCCGGGGAGCTGTTTTTT CASSQWWRPGELFF
. TRBJ2-1 TRBD2 TRBV2 TGTGCCAGCAGACCTCGACTAGCGGGGGGCCTCTACAATGAGCAGTTCTTC CASRPRLAGGLYNEQFF
. TRBJ1-2 TRBD1 TRBV18 TGTGCCAGCACACCGGGACAGGCCTATGGCTACACCTTC CASTPGQAYGYTF
. TRBJ2-1 . TRBV5-1 TGCGCCAGCTACGGAGGGCCCGCCCTGTACAATGAGCAGTTCTTC CASYGGPALYNEQFF
. TRBJ1-2 . TRBV10-2 TGCGCCAGCAGTGAGTGGGGGGACGGCCCGGGCGCGAGCTACACCTTC CASSEWGDGPGASYTF
. TRBJ1-2 . TRBV6-5 TGTGCCAGCAGTTCGGAGGAGTCCGGCGGCTACACCTTC CASSSEESGGYTF
. TRBJ2-2 . TRBV5-6 TGTGCCAGCAGCTACGGACAATTAATCGCCGGGGAGCTGTTTTTT CASSYGQLIAGELFF
. TRBJ2-6 TRBD2 TRBV4-1 TGCGCCAGCAGCCAAGTGGGTTTCGGCGGGGGGGCGGTGCCCGGGGCCAACGTCCTGACTTTC CASSQVGFGGGAVPGANVLTF
. TRBJ1-1 TRBD1 TRBV28 TGTGCCAGCAGCGAGACAGGGACAGTGAACACTGAAGCTTTCTTT CASSETGTVNTEAFF
. TRBJ1-2 . TRBV11-2 TGTGCCAGCAGCTTAGGTAAAGGGGCGGACTATGGCTACACCTTC CASSLGKGADYGYTF
. TRBJ1-1 . TRBV11-3 TGTGCCAGCAGCCGGGGGGGAGACACTGAAGCTTTCTTT CASSRGGDTEAFF
few TRBJ2-2 TRBD1 TRBV7-9 TGTGCCAGCAGCAAACTACAGGGGTCTGCCGGGGAGCTGTTTTTT CASSKLQGSAGELFF
. TRBJ1-1 TRBD1 TRBV18 TGTGCCAGCTCACCAGGAGCGCAGGGGGCTGAAGCTTTCTTT CASSPGAQGAEAFF
. TRBJ2-1 TRBD2 TRBV7-8 TGTGCCAGCAGCCCGAGCCTACTGTCAGGAAGCGGGGCCAATGAGCAGTTCTTC CASSPSLLSGSGANEQFF
. TRBJ2-7 TRBD1 TRBV5-1 TGCGCCACATCCCATGGACAGGGGTCCTACGAGCAGTACTTC CATSHGQGSYEQYF
. TRBJ2-5 TRBD2 TRBV9 TGTGCCAGCAGCGTAGAGACTAGCGGGAGGGCCGGTTTCGTAGAGACCCAGTACTTC CASSVETSGRAGFVETQYF
once TRBJ1-1 . TRBV19 TGTGCCAGTAGTATGGGTCGTAGAGGAACTGAAGCTTTCTTT CASSMGRRGTEAFF
. TRBJ1-5 . TRBV5-5 TGTGCCAGCAGCCACACCCACGATCAGCCCCAGCATTTT CASSHTHDQPQHF
. TRBJ2-7 TRBD2 TRBV6-5 TGTGCCAGCTCTAGCGGTACTTACGAGCAGTACTTC CASSSGTYEQYF
. TRBJ2-3 TRBD1 TRBV24-1 TGTGCCACCAGTGATCGACAGGGGGGCTTAGATACGCAGTATTTT CATSDRQGGLDTQYF
. TRBJ2-3 . TRBV18 TGTGCCAGCTCACCTTCGGCAGGGATGACCACAGATACGCAGTATTTT CASSPSAGMTTDTQYF
. TRBJ1-2 . TRBV28 TGTGCCACCCTACAAACAGGAAAGCAGGGCTACACCTTC CATLQTGKQGYTF
. TRBJ2-1 . TRBV5-4 TGTGCCAGCAGCTTGGAAGGTAGCTACACGAATGAGCAGTTCTTC CASSLEGSYTNEQFF
. TRBJ2-1 TRBD2 TRBV19 TGTGCCAGTAGTATGGAGAGCGGGACGAGGAATGAGCAGTTCTTC CASSMESGTRNEQFF
. TRBJ1-5 TRBD1 TRBV6-5 TGTGCCAGCAGCAAGGGACAGGTCCAGCCCCAGCATTTT CASSKGQVQPQHF
. TRBJ1-2 . TRBV3-1/TRBV3-2 TGTGCCAGCAGCCAAACGGGCTATGGCTACACCTTC CASSQTGYGYTF
once TRBJ2-1 TRBD2 TRBV5-4 TGTGCCAGCAGCTTGGTGGTAGCGGGGGTAAATGAGCAGTTCTTC CASSLVVAGVNEQFF
. TRBJ1-2 . TRBV19 TGTGCCAGTAGTTTTCCGATCCGGACAGTACTCGGCTACACCTTC CASSFPIRTVLGYTF
. TRBJ1-2 . TRBV7-8 TGTGCCAGCAGCCCACAGACAGCCCGATTTGCTGGCTACACCTTC CASSPQTARFAGYTF
. TRBJ2-2 TRBD1 TRBV2 TGTGCCAGCATCGGGACAGGCGGCACCGGGGAGCTGTTTTTT CASIGTGGTGELFF
. TRBJ1-1 TRBD1 TRBV5-1 TGCGCCAGCAGCTTGGAGTATCCAGGGGGCCTGAACACTGAAGCTTTCTTT CASSLEYPGGLNTEAFF
. TRBJ2-1 . TRBV6-5 TGTGCCACCTCCTTGGGGGGTAGCTCCTACAATGAGCAGTTCTTC CATSLGGSSYNEQFF
. TRBJ2-7 TRBD2 TRBV5-1 TGCGCCAGCAGCCCCGGACTAGTCTCCTACGAGCAGTACTTC CASSPGLVSYEQYF
. TRBJ2-7 . TRBV11-1 TGTGCCAGCAGCTTAAGAGACTTCTCCTACGAGCAGTACTTC CASSLRDFSYEQYF
once TRBJ1-6 TRBD1 TRBV7-2 TGTGCCAGCAGCGCCAATACAGGGGGCCCGACACCCCTCCACTTT CASSANTGGPTPLHF
. TRBJ1-4 TRBD1 TRBV5-4 TGTGCCAGCAGCCTCCGGACAGGAGGTAATGAAAAACTGTTTTTT CASSLRTGGNEKLFF
. TRBJ2-1 . TRBV18 TGTGCCAGCTCACCACCCAAAAGCGGGCGTTCCACCAATGAGCAGTTCTTC CASSPPKSGRSTNEQFF
. TRBJ1-1 TRBD1 TRBV3-1/TRBV3-2 TGTGCCAGCAGCGCAAGGACAGGATCTTACACTGAAGCTTTCTTT CASSARTGSYTEAFF
once TRBJ2-5 . TRBV7-8 TGTGCCAGCAGCTCACGGGGGGCCCCGGAGACCCAGTACTTC CASSSRGAPETQYF
. TRBJ2-7 . TRBV6-5 . CASSSSDRAYEQYF
. TRBJ1-1 TRBD1 TRBV25-1 TGTGCCAGCAGTGAGACAGGGAGTTCGCCTTTCTTT CASSETGSSPFF
. TRBJ1-2 . TRBV18 TGTGCCAGCTCACCCTGGGCCGTAACTAACTATGGCTACACCTTC CASSPWAVTNYGYTF
once TRBJ2-1 TRBD2 TRBV18 TGTGCCAGCTCACTAACGCCGGGACTAGCGTCCTACAATGAGCAGTTCTTC CASSLTPGLASYNEQFF
. TRBJ1-4 . TRBV20-1 TGCAGTGCTAGAGATATAGAAAAACTGTTTTTT CSARDIEKLFF
once TRBJ2-2 . TRBV7-8 TGTGCCACCATATCCTCACGCAGCGTGAACACCGGGGAGCTGTTTTTT CATISSRSVNTGELFF
. TRBJ1-3 . TRBV27 TGTGCCAGCAGTTTAACACAGGGTACTGGAAACACCATATATTTT CASSLTQGTGNTIYF